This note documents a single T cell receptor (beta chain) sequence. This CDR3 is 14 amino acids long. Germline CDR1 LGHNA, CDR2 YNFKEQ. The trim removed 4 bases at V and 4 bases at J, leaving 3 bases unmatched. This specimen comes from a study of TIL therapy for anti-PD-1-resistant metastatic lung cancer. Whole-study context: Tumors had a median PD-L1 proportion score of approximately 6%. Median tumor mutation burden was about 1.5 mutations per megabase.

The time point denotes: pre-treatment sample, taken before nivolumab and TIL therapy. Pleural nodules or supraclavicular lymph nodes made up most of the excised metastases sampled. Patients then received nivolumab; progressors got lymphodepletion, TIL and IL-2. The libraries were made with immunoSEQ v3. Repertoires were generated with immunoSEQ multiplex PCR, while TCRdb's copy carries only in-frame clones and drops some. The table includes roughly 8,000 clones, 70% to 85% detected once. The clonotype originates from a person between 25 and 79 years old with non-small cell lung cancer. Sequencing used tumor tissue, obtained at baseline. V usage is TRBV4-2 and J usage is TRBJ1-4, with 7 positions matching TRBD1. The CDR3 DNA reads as TGTGCCAGCAGCCCGGACAGGCGTAATGAAAAACTGTTTTTT. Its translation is CASSPDRRNEKLFF.